This T cell receptor (beta chain) was captured in a study of T-cell reconstitution after alpha-beta-depleted transplantation in children. Unique molecular identifiers were incorporated when the TCRbeta library was constructed. TCRdb re-called the PCR reads with MiXCR, one entry per CDR3 protein. The sample has about 610,000 distinct CDR3 sequences; roughly a tenth are singletons. CDR3 size: 16 residues. Per germline, CDR1 SGHRS and CDR2 YFSETQ. The V gene end was trimmed by 0 bases and the J gene end by 0 bases; junction bases not matched to a gene: 3. The sample consisted of PBMCs from the stem cell graft donor, taken from the stem cell graft. The receptor was derived from a human donor who donated a stem cell graft to a child with acute myeloid leukemia. This chain joins TRBV5-1 and TRBJ1-5, with 7 bases lining up with TRBD1. The CDR3 DNA is TGCGCCAGCAGCTTGGGGGGACAGAATAGCAATCAGCCCCAGCATTTT. Protein sequence: CASSLGGQNSNQPQHF. Full variable domain (missing parts from reference TRBV5-1 and TRBJ1-5): KAGVTQTPRYLIKTRGQQVTLSCSPISGHRSVSWYQQTPGQGLQFLFEYFSETQRNKGNFPGRFSGRQFSNSRSEMNVSTLELGDSALYLCASSLGGQNSNQPQHFGDGTRLSIL.